The 25 T cell receptor beta chains in this list originate from one sample, sequenced in a study of STAT5B mutations in CD4+ large granular lymphocyte leukemia. Clones were read by immunoSEQ multiplex PCR, and TCRdb kept only the in-frame ones, dropping some. The sample contains approximately 39,000 clones, about 82% of which appear only once. The source material was CD4+ T cells from blood buffy coats. These receptors all stem from a human donor in good health.

The chain employs TRBV28 and TRBJ2-7; possibly TRBD2 for D (6 bases). The V gene lost 0 bases and the J gene lost 2 bases, with 11 bases spanning the gap. The germline CDR1 and CDR2 sequences are MDHEN and SYDVKM. The CDR3 is 15 amino acids. The DNA for the CDR3 is TGTGCCAGCAGTTTATGGGTGGGAGGAACCTACGAGCAGTACTTC. It specifies CASSLWVGGTYEQYF.

This clone was observed a few times. The chain combines TRBV19 with TRBJ2-5; TRBD1 matches 8 bases. This CDR3 has 13 residues. Germline-derived CDR1 and CDR2 are LNHDA and SQIVND (reference sequence). The V gene end was trimmed by 8 bases and the J gene end by 5 bases; junction bases not matched to a gene: 7. CDR3 residues: CASWDRMGETQYF. The CDR3 DNA follows: TGTGCCAGTTGGGACAGGATGGGGGAGACCCAGTACTTC.

The chain recombines TRBV28 with TRBJ1-1; D is unresolved. This CDR3 is 11 amino acids long. Trimming stripped 6 bases from V and 2 bases from J, with 4 bases between. Germline CDR1 and CDR2: MDHEN and SYDVKM. CDR3 loop: CASSFNTEAFF. CDR3 nucleotides: TGTGCCAGCAGCTTTAACACTGAAGCTTTCTTT.

This chain joins TRBV11-1 and TRBJ2-1, with 8 bases lining up with TRBD1. The trim removed 6 bases at V and 7 bases at J, leaving 2 bases unmatched. CDR1 is SGHAT and CDR2 is FQDESV in the germline V gene (reference sequence). This CDR3 is built from 12 residues. CDR3: CASSRQGNEQFF. CDR3 nucleotides: TGTGCCAGCAGTCGACAGGGGAATGAGCAGTTCTTC.

The rearrangement joins TRBV7-6 to TRBJ2-7, with D possibly matching TRBD2 (6 bases). Germline-derived CDR1 and CDR2 are SGHVS and FNYEAQ. The length of the CDR3 is 15 residues. The V gene lost 2 bases and the J gene lost 7 bases, with 18 bases spanning the gap. CDR3 region: CASSLSSRGAGEQYF. In DNA, the CDR3 is TGTGCCAGCAGCTTATCCTCAAGAGGGGCGGGAGAGCAGTACTTC.

The chain couples TRBV11-2 to TRBJ2-2; 12 nucleotides agree with TRBD2. The length of the CDR3 is 18 residues. Germline trimming cut 4 bases from V and 2 bases from J; bases unmatched to any gene: 8. Germline V gene lookup returns CDR1 SGHAT and CDR2 FQNNGV. CDR3 in amino acids: CASSYRLAGELNTGELFF. DNA for the CDR3: TGTGCCAGCAGCTACCGACTAGCGGGGGAATTAAACACCGGGGAGCTGTTTTTT.

The V call is TRBV5-6, the J call TRBJ2-3; D is uncertain. In germline, CDR1 is SGHDT, CDR2 YYEEEE. This CDR3 contains 15 residues. Trimming cost V 4 bases and J 0 bases, with 12 bases left between them. In nucleotides, the CDR3 is TGTGCCAGCAGCCACCGGGCCCTAAGCACAGATACGCAGTATTTT. This encodes CASSHRALSTDTQYF.

This clone was counted once. The chain has TRBV7-9 and TRBJ2-1; TRBD1 agrees at 11 bases. Germline trimming cut 4 bases from V and 8 bases from J; bases unmatched to any gene: 7. This CDR3 has 15 amino acids. In germline, CDR1 is SEHNR, CDR2 FQNEAQ (reference sequence). Here the CDR3 reads CASSSGTGGFDEQFF. CDR3 bases: TGTGCCAGCAGCTCCGGGACAGGGGGGTTTGATGAGCAGTTCTTC.

The rearrangement uses TRBV5-5 and TRBJ2-7; unclear D gene. Trimming took off 2 bases at V and 3 bases at J, with 6 bases between the two ends. From germline, CDR1 is SGHKS and CDR2 YYEKEE (reference sequence). The CDR3 runs 12 residues. The CDR3 here is CASSFDIYEQYF. The CDR3, as DNA: TGTGCCAGCAGCTTCGACATCTACGAGCAGTACTTC.

Turning to this clone: A junction boundary mismatches the germline segment, possibly from a read error. The genes are TRBV23-1 and TRBJ1-1, with a possible D match to TRBD1 (5 bases). TRBV23-1 qualifies as an ORF whose function is uncertain. The CDR3 loop spans 14 amino acids. The CDR3 sequence: CASRSEGSWGLGVF. Here the CDR3 DNA reads TGCGCCAGCAGAAGTGAGGGGAGTTGGGGTTTGGGGGTCTTT.

V gene TRBV28 combines with J gene TRBJ2-2; 8 positions agree with TRBD1. Trimming took 11 bases from V and 5 from J; bases not matched to a gene: 7. Germline-derived CDR1 and CDR2 are MDHEN and SYDVKM. The CDR3 length is 13 residues. The DNA for the CDR3 is TGTGCCTTACAGGGGGGCAAGACCGGGGAGCTGTTTTTT. Translation: CALQGGKTGELFF.

The V call is TRBV27, the J call TRBJ1-2, with D hard to call. Germline CDR1 is MNHEY and CDR2 is SMNVEV (reference sequence). The CDR3 totals 17 residues. The V end lost 0 bases, the J end lost 1 base, and 15 bases lay between the germline ends. In nucleotides, the CDR3 is TGTGCCAGCAGTTTATCTCCCTCCCGGTCAGTTAACTATGGCTACACCTTC. Its translation is CASSLSPSRSVNYGYTF.

Concerning this clone itself: The junction and the germline gene differ at one end; a read error may be behind it. The genes are TRBV11-2 and TRBJ2-1; 10 nucleotides line up with TRBD2. Germline CDR1 reads SGHAT; CDR2 reads FQNNGV. The length of the CDR3 is 12 residues. The CDR3 nucleotides read TGTGCCAGCAGCTCCCTCGGGACTAGCGTCCTCTTC. Translating it yields CASSSLGTSVLF.

V is TRBV28 and J is TRBJ1-2; 7 bases agree with TRBD1. The CDR3 consists of 18 residues. The germline V gene has CDR1 MDHEN and CDR2 SYDVKM. Trimming removed 5 bases from V and 5 bases from J; junction bases left unmatched: 20. CDR3 region: CASSPPTGNRGKVYGYTF. For the CDR3, the DNA is TGTGCCAGCAGTCCACCTACAGGAAACAGGGGCAAGGTATATGGCTACACCTTC.

This clone was seen a handful of times. The genes are TRBV6-1 and TRBJ2-5; 8 positions match TRBD1. The CDR3 extends over 14 amino acids. Losses at the gene ends were 6 bases for V and 5 bases for J; bases not matched to a gene: 8. In germline, CDR1 is MNHNS, CDR2 SASEGT. CDR3 bases: TGTGCCAGCAGCAAGGGACAGGTCGACGAGACCCAGTACTTC. Protein sequence: CASSKGQVDETQYF.

The chain has TRBV7-2 and TRBJ1-5; D not resolved. The germline V gene encodes CDR1 SGHTA and CDR2 FQGNSA. The CDR3 runs to 14 residues. Trimming pared 1 base from V and 6 bases from J, leaving 10 bases between. As DNA, the CDR3 is TGTGCCAGCAGCTTAGTCGGGGAGGGTCAGCCCCAGCATTTT. Its protein is CASSLVGEGQPQHF.

This clone appeared a few times. V is TRBV2 and J is TRBJ1-1, with 7 bases fitting TRBD1. Germline V CDR1 and CDR2: SNHLY, FYNNEI. The CDR3 has 11 amino acids. V dropped 9 bases and J dropped 5; count of bases not matched to a gene: 3. CDR3 residues: CASAGGTEAFF. CDR3 DNA: TGTGCCAGTGCAGGGGGAACTGAAGCTTTCTTT.

The rearrangement joins TRBV11-2 to TRBJ2-4; TRBD1 agrees at 7 bases. The CDR3 contains 15 residues. The V gene end was trimmed by 5 bases and the J gene end by 5 bases; junction bases not matched to a gene: 9. Per germline, CDR1 SGHAT and CDR2 FQNNGV. The CDR3 is CASSRQQGIQNIQYF. DNA of the CDR3: TGTGCCAGCAGCCGTCAACAGGGGATTCAAAACATTCAGTACTTC.

The chain links TRBV7-3 to TRBJ2-1, with a weak D call TRBD2 (5 bases). V gave up 4 bases and J gave up 10 bases, with 20 bases separating them. Germline assignment: CDR1 SGHTA and CDR2 FQGTGA. The length of the CDR3 is 15 residues. The CDR3 loop is CASSSTPNAGEEQFF. Here the CDR3 DNA reads TGTGCCAGCAGCTCCACCCCCAACGCGGGCGAGGAGCAGTTCTTC.

This chain connects TRBV6-1 to TRBJ1-2; TRBD1 aligns across 10 bases. The CDR3 consists of 17 residues. Germline V CDR1 and CDR2: MNHNS, SASEGT. Losses at the gene ends were 1 base for V and 0 bases for J; bases not matched to a gene: 5. CDR3 sequence reads: CASSEVGTGVSNYGYTF. DNA of the CDR3: TGTGCCAGCAGTGAAGTTGGGACAGGGGTTTCTAACTATGGCTACACCTTC.

The chain combines TRBV6-4 with TRBJ2-1; TRBD2 agrees at 8 bases. Germline lookup yields CDR1 MRHNA and CDR2 SNTAGT. This CDR3 contains 17 residues. V was pared by 4 bases and J by 2 bases, with 10 bases of the junction left unmatched. The CDR3 DNA is TGTGCCAGCAGTGCCCCTCCAGCGGGAGCCACCTACAATGAGCAGTTCTTC. Protein sequence: CASSAPPAGATYNEQFF.

The rearrangement joins TRBV5-1 to TRBJ1-6; D uncertain. CDR3 length equals 15 residues. Germline CDR1 SGHRS, CDR2 YFSETQ. The V and J ends lost 5 bases and 4 bases respectively, with 13 bases between them. The CDR3 loop is CASSLFSVYNSPLHF. The CDR3 nucleotides are TGCGCCAGCAGTTTATTTTCAGTATATAATTCACCCCTCCACTTT.

The genes are TRBV27 and TRBJ1-1; possibly TRBD1 for D (5 bases). Germline V gene lookup returns CDR1 MNHEY and CDR2 SMNVEV (reference sequence). V lost 3 bases to trimming and J lost 0 bases, with 8 bases between them. There are 14 residues in the CDR3. CDR3 residues: CASSFTGMNTEAFF. The DNA of the CDR3 is TGTGCCAGCAGTTTCACAGGTATGAACACTGAAGCTTTCTTT.

This sequence joins TRBV10-3 and TRBJ1-6, with unresolved D. This CDR3 is 13 amino acids long. Germline values: CDR1 ENHRY, CDR2 SYGVKD. V lost 9 bases to trimming and J lost 0 bases, with 6 bases between them. Written as DNA, the CDR3 is TGTGCCATACGAAGCTCCTATAATTCACCCCTCCACTTT. Amino acid sequence: CAIRSSYNSPLHF.

This clone was counted once. This rearrangement joins TRBV9 to TRBJ1-2; D perhaps matches TRBD1 (6 bases). This CDR3 contains 15 residues. The V end lost 4 bases, the J end lost 2 bases, and 15 bases lay between the germline ends. Germline loops: CDR1 SGDLS, CDR2 YYNGEE. The CDR3 region is CASSTLQGLNYGYTF. CDR3 in DNA: TGTGCCAGCAGCACCCTCCAGGGGCTCAACTATGGCTACACCTTC.